Given below is one T cell receptor beta chain in context. The target of this receptor is not known. Base qualities are not at hand, and no much larger clone is one base apart. This sample was included in a study of OX40 agonist ivuxolimab in advanced cancers. About the study as a whole: Ivuxolimab, which targeted the costimulatory receptor OX40 (CD134), was an agonistic, fully human IgG2 monoclonal antibody. Intravenous ivuxolimab was administered to patients every 2 weeks at six dose levels: 0.01, 0.1, 0.3, 1.5, 3 and 10 mg/kg. Among the roughly 52 dose-escalation patients, approximately 20 had hepatocellular carcinoma, 15 or so melanoma, 9 renal cell carcinoma and 9 head and neck cancer. A male proportion of approximately 83% and a mean age of roughly 55 years, ranging from 23 to 79, were recorded for the dose-escalation cohort. Patients were allowed to have had prior anti-PD-1, anti-PD-L1 or anti-CTLA-4 therapy, and 40% of the dose-escalation patients had previously received checkpoint inhibitors. Partial responses were achieved by three dose-escalation patients, of whom one had hepatocellular carcinoma and two had cutaneous melanoma. The purpose of peripheral TCRbeta sequencing was to test whether ivuxolimab changed TCR sequence diversity and led to clonal T-cell expansion. The paper describes the monotherapy dose-escalation part (N of about 54 patients) of the phase I trial of ivuxolimab.

Genomic DNA was extracted from sorted cells for sequencing of the TCRbeta CDR3 region. TCRbeta CDR3 regions were sequenced using the immunoSEQ Assay. Held by TCRdb, this immuneACCESS table contains in-frame sequences only and omits some clones. Under half of the omission traces to an unresolved V gene where checked; the cause of the rest is unknown. The table for this sample lists tens of thousands of clones; approximately 90% of them were counted only once. The top ten constitute around 2.9% of the sample. Patients with a history of autoimmune disease or receiving systemic immunosuppression were excluded from the trial. Peripheral blood for TCR sequencing was collected from all dose cohorts at baseline, on cycle 4 day 1, and on cycle 7 day 1. The samples were drawn from a first-in-human, open-label, multicenter phase I dose-escalation trial of ivuxolimab. Adults with locally advanced or metastatic melanoma, renal cell, hepatocellular, or head and neck squamous cell carcinoma were enrolled in the trial. Before TCR sequencing, CD4+ T cells and CD8+ T cells from peripheral blood were sorted into separate populations.

Beyond this particular receptor, the publication reports: At doses of 0.1 to 3.0 mg/kg, clonal expansion of both CD4+ and CD8+ T cells in blood was seen between baseline and week 6. The antigen specificity of the clonally expanded peripheral T cells was not determined. Low levels of normalized T-cell clonal expansion were also shown by some nonresponding patients. In the 0.1-3.0 mg/kg groups, partial responders had among the lowest normalized peripheral clonal expansion, particularly in CD8+ T cells. After ivuxolimab, more expanded clones were found on average in CD8+ T cells than in CD4+ T cells.

Ends trimmed: V by 4 bases, J by 8 bases; bases unmatched to a gene: 9. The CDR3 holds 15 amino acids from the cysteine to the phenylalanine. Kept here is only the CDR3 DNA, which spans 45 bases and is read in frame from base 1. In the germline V gene (reference sequence), CDR1 corresponds to SGHNT and CDR2 to YYREEE. The chain is assembled from TRBV5-4 and TRBJ1-4, with 9 bases in between that match TRBD1. This material consisted of CD4+ or CD8+ T cells sorted from blood, taken in a trial of the OX40 agonist ivuxolimab. This clonotype was obtained from an adult with an advanced solid tumor such as melanoma, head and neck, liver or kidney cancer. The nucleotides are TGTGCCAGCAGCCGGGGGGGGACAGGGACCGAAAAACTGTTTTTT. Translated, it gives CASSRGGTGTEKLFF.